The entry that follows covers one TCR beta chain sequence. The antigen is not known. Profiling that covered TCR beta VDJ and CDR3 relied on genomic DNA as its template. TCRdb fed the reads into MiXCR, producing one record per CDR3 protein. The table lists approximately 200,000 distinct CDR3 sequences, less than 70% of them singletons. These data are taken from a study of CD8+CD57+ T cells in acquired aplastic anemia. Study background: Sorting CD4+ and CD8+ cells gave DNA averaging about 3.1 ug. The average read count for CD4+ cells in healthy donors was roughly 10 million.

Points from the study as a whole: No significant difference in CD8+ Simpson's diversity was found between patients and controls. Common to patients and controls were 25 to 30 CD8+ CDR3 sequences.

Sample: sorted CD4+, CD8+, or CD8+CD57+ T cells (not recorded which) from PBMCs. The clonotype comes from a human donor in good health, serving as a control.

CDR3 coding DNA: TGTGCCACCGTAATGCAGGGTAAGCAGTACTTC. Residues: CATVMQGKQYF. The gene calls are TRBV19 and TRBJ2-7; TRBD1 is a possible D gene (5 bases). V was clipped by 10 bases and J by 8 bases, with 15 bases between them. Germline V gene lookup returns CDR1 LNHDA and CDR2 SQIVND (reference sequence). The CDR3 loop spans 11 amino acids.